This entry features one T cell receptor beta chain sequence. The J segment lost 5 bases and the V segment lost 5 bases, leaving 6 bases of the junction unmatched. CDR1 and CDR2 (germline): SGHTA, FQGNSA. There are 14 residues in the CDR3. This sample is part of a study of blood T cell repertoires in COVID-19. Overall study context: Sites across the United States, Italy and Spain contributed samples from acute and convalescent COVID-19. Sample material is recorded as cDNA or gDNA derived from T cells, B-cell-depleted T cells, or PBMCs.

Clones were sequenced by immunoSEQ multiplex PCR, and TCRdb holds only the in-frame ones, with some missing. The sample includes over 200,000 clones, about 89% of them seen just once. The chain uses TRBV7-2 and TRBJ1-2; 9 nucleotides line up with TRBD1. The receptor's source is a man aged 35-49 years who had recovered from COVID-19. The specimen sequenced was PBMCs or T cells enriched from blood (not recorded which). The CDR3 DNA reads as TGTGCCAGCAGCCCAGACAGGGGGAGGTATGGCTACACCTTC. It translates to CASSPDRGRYGYTF.